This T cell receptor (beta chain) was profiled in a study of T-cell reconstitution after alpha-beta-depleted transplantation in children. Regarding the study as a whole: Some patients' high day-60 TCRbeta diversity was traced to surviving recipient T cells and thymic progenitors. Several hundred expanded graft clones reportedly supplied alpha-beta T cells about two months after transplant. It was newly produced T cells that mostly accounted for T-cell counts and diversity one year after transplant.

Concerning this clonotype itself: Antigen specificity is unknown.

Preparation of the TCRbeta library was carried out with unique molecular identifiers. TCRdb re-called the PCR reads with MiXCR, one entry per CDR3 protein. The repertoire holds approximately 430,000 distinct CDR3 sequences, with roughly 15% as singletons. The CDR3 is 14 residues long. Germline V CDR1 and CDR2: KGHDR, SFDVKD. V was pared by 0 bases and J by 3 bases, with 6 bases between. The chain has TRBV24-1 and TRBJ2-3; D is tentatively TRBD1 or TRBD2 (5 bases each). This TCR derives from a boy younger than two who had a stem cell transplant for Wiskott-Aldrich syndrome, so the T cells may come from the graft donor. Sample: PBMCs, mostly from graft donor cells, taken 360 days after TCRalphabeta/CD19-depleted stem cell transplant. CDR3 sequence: CATSDLGTTDTQYF. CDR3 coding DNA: TGTGCCACCAGTGATTTGGGGACGACAGATACGCAGTATTTT.